This T cell receptor beta chain was identified during a study of metastatic and nonmetastatic thyroid tumors. With 1 base removed from V and 5 bases from J, the gap between germline ends came to 9 bases. CDR1 SGHRS and CDR2 YFSETQ come from the germline V gene. This CDR3 contains 14 residues. TCRdb reprocessed the PCR reads using MiXCR. The sample consists of 40,000 to 50,000 clones, less than 4.5% of them appearing once. This clone was counted ten times or more. Each patient went into thyroid surgery without having received any treatment. The sequenced material came from blood. The chain combines TRBV5-1 with TRBJ2-2, with D perhaps TRBD2 (5 bases). This receptor was identified in a female donor with papillary thyroid cancer or a benign thyroid nodule (not recorded which). Some clones in this sample may be carry-over from other donors' samples. In nucleotides, the CDR3 is TGCGCCAGCAGCTTGATGGCGGGTACCGGGGAGCTGTTTTTT. This translates into CASSLMAGTGELFF.